This T cell receptor (beta chain) was documented in a study of blood T cell repertoires in COVID-19. In the study overall: From the United States, Italy and Spain came samples of acute and convalescent COVID-19.

The data were produced by immunoSEQ multiplex PCR, yet TCRdb's version contains in-frame clones alone and is incomplete. The sample yields over 85,000 clones, about 87% seen once. With 4 bases removed from V and 5 bases from J, the gap between germline ends came to 17 bases. This CDR3 is 15 amino acids long. Germline lookup yields CDR1 MNHEY and CDR2 SVGAGI. The rearrangement joins TRBV6-5 to TRBJ1-1; perhaps TRBD1 as D (5 bases). The sample taken for sequencing was peripheral blood. The clonotype was recovered from a human donor in a cohort sampled during active COVID-19. CDR3 protein: CASSLLAGEGTEAFF. CDR3 coding DNA: TGTGCCAGCAGTTTACTCGCGGGGGAGGGAACTGAAGCTTTCTTT.